This TCR beta chain was observed in a study of cytomegalovirus exposure and HLA in healthy donors. V lost 4 bases and J lost 6, with 3 bases in between. There are 11 residues in the CDR3. CDR1 and CDR2 from the germline V gene are MNHEY and SVGAGI. The study's findings and limits: Sequencing likely generated an artifact that appeared as a cluster of highly shared sequence variants.

PCR used 60 Vbeta primers and 13 Jbeta primers. Libraries were prepared by immunoSEQ multiplex PCR; TCRdb keeps only in-frame clonotypes and omits some of them. The table records some 120,000 clones, around 10% of them present only once. As regards this clone: The antigen is not known.

The TCR comes from a man under 40 in good health and CMV-seronegative. Sample: PBMCs. V usage is TRBV6-5 and J usage is TRBJ2-2; D gene unclear. The CDR3 DNA sequence: TGTGCCAGCAGTTCGGCCGGGGAGCTGTTTTTT. Translation: CASSSAGELFF.